This T cell receptor beta chain was retrieved from a study of T cell responses to AZD1222 COVID-19 vaccine. CDR1 and CDR2 (germline): MGHRA, YSYEKL. The CDR3 contains 15 residues. V lost 6 bases and J 2 bases, leaving 17 bases between the germline ends. Study findings and constraints: Spike-specific TCR breadth and depth both grew after two AZD1222 doses. Scientists sampled the repertoires only once the peak T cell response had passed.

The repertoire was sequenced with immunoSEQ multiplex PCR; TCRdb's copy has only in-frame clones and lacks some. The table has more than 85,000 clones, 85% to 90% seen once. Comments on this clone: Its antigen is unidentified.

The chain recombines TRBV4-1 with TRBJ2-7, with TRBD2 as a possible D gene (5 bases). This receptor was identified in an adult who received the AZD1222 COVID-19 vaccine. Specimen: peripheral blood, collected 28 days after the second AZD1222 dose. CDR3 sequence reads: CASSHTGSLAYEQYF. CDR3 bases: TGCGCCAGCAGTCATACGGGGTCCCTCGCCTACGAGCAGTACTTC.